Reported below is one TCR beta chain. Original data processing: Nucleated cell counts were estimated from reference gene primer amplification. Some clones are missing from TCRdb's copy, which holds only in-frame ones; the method was immunoSEQ multiplex PCR. That table supplies the V and J calls and clone size; D and trimming were determined from the DNA. The sample holds almost 400,000 clones; roughly nine tenths are singletons and the top ten take 1.7%. Cohort assignment relied on participant-reported clinical history. Recovery meant two consecutive negative NP/OP PCR tests, professional clearance, or resolved symptoms. This sample is part of a study of blood T cell repertoires in COVID-19. Overall study context: PBMCs, B-cell-depleted T cells, or T cells provided the cDNA or gDNA that made up the material.

Germline V gene sequence: CDR1 LGHNA, CDR2 YNFKEQ. The CDR3 length is 16 residues. V trimming: 1 base; J trimming: 1 base; junction bases outside the gene matches: 5. The V gene is TRBV4-2, the J gene TRBJ2-3; 7 bases align to TRBD2. The TCR was taken from a woman aged 30 to 39 who had recovered from COVID-19. The sequenced material came from PBMCs or T cells enriched from blood (not recorded which). DNA for the CDR3: TGTGCCAGCAGCCAAGGACTAGCCGCCCGCACAGATACGCAGTATTTT. Its protein product is CASSQGLAARTDTQYF.